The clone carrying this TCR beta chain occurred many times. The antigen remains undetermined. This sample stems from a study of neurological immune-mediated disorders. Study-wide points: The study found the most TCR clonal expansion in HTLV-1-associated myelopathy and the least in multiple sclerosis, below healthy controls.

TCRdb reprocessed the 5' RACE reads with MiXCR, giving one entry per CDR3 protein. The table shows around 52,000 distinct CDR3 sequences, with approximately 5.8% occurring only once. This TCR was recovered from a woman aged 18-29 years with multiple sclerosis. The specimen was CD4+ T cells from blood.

The CDR3 sequence is CASSSTGTGDGNTIYF. The CDR3 nucleotides read TGTGCCAGCAGTTCAACCGGGACAGGCGACGGAAACACCATATATTTT. The gene calls are TRBV6-6 and TRBJ1-3, with 8 bases matching TRBD1. The CDR3 contains 16 residues. Germline lookup yields CDR1 MNHNY and CDR2 SVGAGI (reference sequence). V trimming: 4 bases; J trimming: 4 bases; junction bases outside the gene matches: 9.